This is a list of T cell receptor beta chains from one sample in a study of siplizumab effects on memory and regulatory T cells. Method: immunoSEQ multiplex PCR; TCRdb's copy keeps in-frame clones and lacks some. The sample contains about 100,000 clones, under 95% of which appear only once. Sample: Tregs sorted from blood. These receptors all stem from a human donor in good health. Both conserved end residues are part of each CDR3. A D gene is named only where the DNA matches it firmly. Clone size appears in some rows only: once, few, many, or a class for an expanded clone.

V gene,J gene,D gene,clone size,CDR3 protein,CDR3 DNA
TRBV5-1,TRBJ2-7,.,.,CASSLWTDSPYEQYF,TGCGCCAGCAGCTTATGGACAGACTCTCCCTACGAGCAGTACTTC
TRBV7-9,TRBJ1-1,.,.,CASSAPVGAMDEAFF,TGTGCCAGCAGCGCCCCGGTAGGCGCGATGGATGAAGCTTTCTTT
TRBV14,TRBJ2-7,.,.,CASSQNSRNSYEQYF,TGTGCCAGCAGCCAAAATAGCCGAAACTCCTACGAGCAGTACTTC
TRBV18,TRBJ2-3,TRBD2,.,CASSPEAGTDTQYF,TGTGCCAGCTCACCAGAAGCGGGAACAGATACGCAGTATTTT
TRBV11-2,TRBJ2-1,.,.,CASSLEWGYNEQFF,TGTGCCAGCAGCTTAGAGTGGGGCTACAATGAGCAGTTCTTC
TRBV4-2,TRBJ1-1,TRBD1,.,CASSQGYRQGKNTEAFF,TGTGCCAGCAGCCAAGGGTACAGACAGGGAAAGAACACTGAAGCTTTCTTT
TRBV4-2,TRBJ2-7,.,.,CASSQERSGTYEQYF,TGTGCCAGCAGCCAAGAAAGGTCAGGGACCTACGAGCAGTACTTC
TRBV5-5,TRBJ1-1,.,.,CASSLEADTITAFF,TGTGCCAGCAGCTTGGAGGCAGACACTATCACAGCTTTCTTT
TRBV19,TRBJ2-5,.,.,CASSMDRETQYF,TGTGCCAGTAGTATGGACAGAGAGACCCAGTACTTC
TRBV19,TRBJ2-3,.,.,CASSRGVSFTDTQYF,TGTGCCAGTAGTAGGGGGGTCTCCTTCACAGATACGCAGTATTTT
TRBV19,TRBJ1-1,.,.,CASSTGGPNTEAFF,TGTGCCAGTAGTACTGGGGGCCCGAACACTGAAGCTTTCTTT
TRBV7-2,TRBJ2-7,.,.,CASSQSAYEQYF,TGTGCCAGCAGCCAGAGCGCCTACGAGCAGTACTTC
TRBV29-1,TRBJ2-7,.,.,CSVDGVGGSEQYF,TGCAGCGTTGATGGGGTGGGGGGATCCGAGCAGTACTTC
TRBV4-1,TRBJ2-1,.,.,CASSQGFGLPNEQFF,TGCGCCAGCAGCCAGGGATTTGGACTACCCAATGAGCAGTTCTTC
TRBV27,TRBJ2-3,TRBD2,once,CASSFQREQTDTQYF,TGTGCCAGCAGTTTCCAGCGGGAGCAGACAGATACGCAGTATTTT
TRBV10-3,TRBJ1-1,TRBD1,.,CAISEFRTGDTEAFF,TGTGCCATCAGTGAGTTTAGGACAGGGGACACTGAAGCTTTCTTT
TRBV5-1,TRBJ2-5,.,.,CASSLAAGQETQYF,TGCGCCAGCAGCTTGGCCGCGGGTCAAGAGACCCAGTACTTC
TRBV7-9,TRBJ1-1,.,once,CASSPGDLGMRTEAFF,TGTGCCAGCAGCCCCGGGGATCTGGGTATGAGAACTGAAGCTTTCTTT
TRBV25-1,TRBJ2-7,TRBD1,.,CASSEYETGGPYEQYF,TGTGCCAGCAGTGAATACGAAACAGGGGGCCCGTACGAGCAGTACTTC
TRBV6-5,TRBJ1-5,TRBD1,.,CASSGGDRRQPQHF,TGTGCCAGCAGTGGGGGGGACAGGCGTCAGCCCCAGCATTTT
TRBV2,TRBJ2-3,TRBD2,.,CASIAGTSGSLKDTQYF,TGTGCCAGCATTGCTGGGACTAGCGGGAGTTTAAAGGATACGCAGTATTTT
TRBV9,TRBJ1-6,.,once,CASNDGSSYNSPLHF,TGTGCCAGCAACGACGGGAGCTCCTATAATTCACCCCTCCACTTT
TRBV14,TRBJ2-1,TRBD2,.,CASSPSSGGDNEQFF,TGTGCCAGCAGCCCATCTAGCGGAGGGGACAATGAGCAGTTCTTC
TRBV4-2,TRBJ2-5,.,.,CASSQVDNDGTQYF,TGTGCCAGCAGCCAAGTCGATAACGACGGGACCCAGTACTTC
TRBV7-2,TRBJ2-3,.,.,CASRLATDTQYF,TGTGCCAGCAGGCTGGCCACAGATACGCAGTATTTT
TRBV7-9,TRBJ2-7,TRBD1,.,CASSLAQGVGYEQYF,TGTGCCAGCAGCTTAGCACAGGGGGTAGGTTACGAGCAGTACTTC
TRBV5-1,TRBJ1-4,.,.,CASSLVGRVRTNEKLFF,TGCGCCAGCAGCTTGGTGGGCAGGGTGAGGACTAATGAAAAACTGTTTTTT
TRBV19,TRBJ2-2,TRBD2,few,CASSGLAANTGELFF,TGTGCCAGTAGTGGCCTAGCGGCGAACACCGGGGAGCTGTTTTTT
TRBV7-8,TRBJ1-6,TRBD1,.,CASSPQTGPSSYNSPLHF,TGTGCCAGCAGCCCGCAGACAGGGCCGAGCTCCTATAATTCACCCCTCCACTTT
TRBV2,TRBJ2-7,.,.,CASRQGYYEQYF,TGTGCCAGCAGGCAGGGGTACTACGAGCAGTACTTC
TRBV19,TRBJ2-7,TRBD2,.,CASSIAGGLDEQYF,TGTGCCAGTAGTATAGCGGGAGGGCTCGACGAGCAGTACTTC
TRBV6-6,TRBJ2-5,.,.,CASRAGETQYF,TGTGCCAGCAGGGCCGGGGAGACCCAGTACTTC
TRBV5-4,TRBJ1-4,.,.,CASSLRQNEKLFF,TGTGCCAGCAGCTTGAGGCAAAATGAAAAACTGTTTTTT
TRBV4-1,TRBJ1-2,TRBD1,.,CASSQGQGIYGYTF,TGCGCCAGCAGCCAAGGACAGGGTATCTATGGCTACACCTTC
TRBV11-2,TRBJ1-4,.,.,CASSLDSGHNEKLFF,TGTGCCAGCAGCTTAGATTCTGGCCATAATGAAAAACTGTTTTTT
TRBV4-2,TRBJ1-3,.,.,CASSQEGSGNTIYF,TGTGCCAGCAGCCAAGAAGGGTCTGGAAACACCATATATTTT
TRBV7-9,TRBJ2-3,TRBD2,.,CASSLPSGSLTDTQYF,TGTGCCAGCAGCTTACCTAGCGGGAGCCTGACAGATACGCAGTATTTT
TRBV18,TRBJ2-7,TRBD2,once,CASSPPAGGYEQYF,TGTGCCAGCTCACCACCAGCGGGAGGGTACGAGCAGTACTTC
TRBV11-2,TRBJ1-5,.,.,CASSLGSNQPQHF,TGTGCCAGCAGCTTGGGTAGCAATCAGCCCCAGCATTTT
TRBV14,TRBJ2-7,TRBD1,.,CASSRTGGGREQYF,TGTGCCAGCAGTAGAACAGGGGGAGGTCGCGAGCAGTACTTC
TRBV4-1,TRBJ1-5,.,.,CASSPRADSNQPQHF,TGCGCCAGCAGCCCGAGGGCCGATAGCAATCAGCCCCAGCATTTT
TRBV25-1,TRBJ2-6,.,.,CASSLRAGNSGANVLTF,TGTGCCAGCAGCCTCCGCGCTGGGAACTCTGGGGCCAACGTCCTGACTTTC
TRBV15,TRBJ2-5,.,.,CATSRDQGGPETQYF,TGTGCCACCAGCAGAGATCAGGGGGGTCCAGAGACCCAGTACTTC